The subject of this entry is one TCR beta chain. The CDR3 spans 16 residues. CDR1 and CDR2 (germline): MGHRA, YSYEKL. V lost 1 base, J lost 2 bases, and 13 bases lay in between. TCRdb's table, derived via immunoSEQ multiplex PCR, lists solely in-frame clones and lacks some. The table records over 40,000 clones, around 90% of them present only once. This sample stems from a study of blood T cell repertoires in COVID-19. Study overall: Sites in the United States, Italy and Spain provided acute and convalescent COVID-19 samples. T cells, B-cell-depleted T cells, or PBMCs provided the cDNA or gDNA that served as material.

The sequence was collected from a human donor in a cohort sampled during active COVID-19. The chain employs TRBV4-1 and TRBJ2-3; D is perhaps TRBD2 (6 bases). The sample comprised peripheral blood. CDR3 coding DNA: TGCGCCAGCAGCCAAGTAGGTAGCGGAAACACAGATACGCAGTATTTT. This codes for CASSQVGSGNTDTQYF.